This TCR beta chain was obtained from a study of T cells in tumors after PD-1 blockade. V was cut by 1 base and J by 0 bases, with 4 bases left in between. This CDR3 region has 13 residues. The assay was immunoSEQ multiplex PCR, and TCRdb's table has in-frame clones only and misses some. The sample comprises approximately 6,300 clones, approximately 74% of which are singletons, and more than 4.5% rests with the top ten. This clonotype originated in a human donor with basal cell carcinoma. This chain joins TRBV12-3 or TRBV12-4 and TRBJ2-7; D call uncertain. This sample comprised tumor tissue, obtained before anti-PD-1 treatment. CDR3 coding DNA: TGTGCCAGCAGTTTAGGTAACTCCTACGAGCAGTACTTC. Translated: CASSLGNSYEQYF.